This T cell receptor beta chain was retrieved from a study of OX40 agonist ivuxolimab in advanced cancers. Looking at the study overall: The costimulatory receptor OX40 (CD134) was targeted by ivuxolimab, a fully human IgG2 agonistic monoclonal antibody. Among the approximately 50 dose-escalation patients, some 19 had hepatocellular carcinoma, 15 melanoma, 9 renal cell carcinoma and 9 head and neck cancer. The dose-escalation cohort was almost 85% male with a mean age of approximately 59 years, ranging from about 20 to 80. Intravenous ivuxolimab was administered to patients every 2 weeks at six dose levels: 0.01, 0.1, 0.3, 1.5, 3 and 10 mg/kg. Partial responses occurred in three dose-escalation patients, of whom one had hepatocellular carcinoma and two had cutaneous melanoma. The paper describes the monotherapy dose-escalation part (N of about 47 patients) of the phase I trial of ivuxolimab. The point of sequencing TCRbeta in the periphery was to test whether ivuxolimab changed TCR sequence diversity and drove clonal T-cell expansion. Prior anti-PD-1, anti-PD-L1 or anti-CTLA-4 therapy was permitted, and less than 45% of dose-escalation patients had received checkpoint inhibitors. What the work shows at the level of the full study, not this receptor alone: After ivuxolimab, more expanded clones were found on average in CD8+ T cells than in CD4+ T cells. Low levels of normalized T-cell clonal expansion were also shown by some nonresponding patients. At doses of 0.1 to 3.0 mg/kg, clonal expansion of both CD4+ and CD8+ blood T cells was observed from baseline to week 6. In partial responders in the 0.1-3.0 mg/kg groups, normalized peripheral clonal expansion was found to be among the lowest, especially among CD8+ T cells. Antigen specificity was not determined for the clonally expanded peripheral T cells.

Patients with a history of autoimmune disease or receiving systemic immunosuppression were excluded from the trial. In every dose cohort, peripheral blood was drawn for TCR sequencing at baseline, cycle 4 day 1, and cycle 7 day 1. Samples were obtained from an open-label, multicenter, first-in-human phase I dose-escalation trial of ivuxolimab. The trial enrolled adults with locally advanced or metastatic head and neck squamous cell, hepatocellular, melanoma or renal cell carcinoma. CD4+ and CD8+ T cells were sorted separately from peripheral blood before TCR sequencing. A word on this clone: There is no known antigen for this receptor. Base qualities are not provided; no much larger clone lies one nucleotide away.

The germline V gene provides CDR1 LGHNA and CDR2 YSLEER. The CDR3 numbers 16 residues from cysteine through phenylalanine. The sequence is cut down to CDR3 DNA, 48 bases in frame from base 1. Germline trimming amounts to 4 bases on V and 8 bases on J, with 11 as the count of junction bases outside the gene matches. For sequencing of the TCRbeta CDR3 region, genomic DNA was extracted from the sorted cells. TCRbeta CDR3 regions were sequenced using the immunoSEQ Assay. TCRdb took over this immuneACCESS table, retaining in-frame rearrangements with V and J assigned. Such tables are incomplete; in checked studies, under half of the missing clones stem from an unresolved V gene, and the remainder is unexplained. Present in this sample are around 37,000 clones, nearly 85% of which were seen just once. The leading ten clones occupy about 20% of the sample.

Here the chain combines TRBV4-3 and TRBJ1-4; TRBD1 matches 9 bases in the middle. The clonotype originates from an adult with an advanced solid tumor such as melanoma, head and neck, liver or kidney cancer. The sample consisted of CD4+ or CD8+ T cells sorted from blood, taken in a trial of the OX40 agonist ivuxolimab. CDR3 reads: CASSPIRTGAREKLFF. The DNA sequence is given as TGCGCCAGCAGCCCAATTCGGACAGGGGCACGGGAAAAACTGTTTTTT.